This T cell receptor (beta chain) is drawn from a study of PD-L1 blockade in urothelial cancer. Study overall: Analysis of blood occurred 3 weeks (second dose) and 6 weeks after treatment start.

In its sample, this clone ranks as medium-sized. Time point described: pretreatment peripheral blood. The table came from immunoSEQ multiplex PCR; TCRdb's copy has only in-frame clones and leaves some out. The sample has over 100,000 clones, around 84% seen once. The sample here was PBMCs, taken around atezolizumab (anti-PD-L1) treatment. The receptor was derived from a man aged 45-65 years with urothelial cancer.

The CDR3 DNA reads as TGTGCCAGCAGCGTAGGCCAACGACAGGGAAGACAGCCCCAGCATTTT. Translating it yields CASSVGQRQGRQPQHF. This chain connects TRBV9 to TRBJ1-5; 7 bases map to TRBD1. Germline V gene sequence: CDR1 SGDLS, CDR2 YYNGEE. The junction had 10 bases not matched to a gene; V was cut back by 0 bases and J by 7 bases. The CDR3 contains 16 residues.